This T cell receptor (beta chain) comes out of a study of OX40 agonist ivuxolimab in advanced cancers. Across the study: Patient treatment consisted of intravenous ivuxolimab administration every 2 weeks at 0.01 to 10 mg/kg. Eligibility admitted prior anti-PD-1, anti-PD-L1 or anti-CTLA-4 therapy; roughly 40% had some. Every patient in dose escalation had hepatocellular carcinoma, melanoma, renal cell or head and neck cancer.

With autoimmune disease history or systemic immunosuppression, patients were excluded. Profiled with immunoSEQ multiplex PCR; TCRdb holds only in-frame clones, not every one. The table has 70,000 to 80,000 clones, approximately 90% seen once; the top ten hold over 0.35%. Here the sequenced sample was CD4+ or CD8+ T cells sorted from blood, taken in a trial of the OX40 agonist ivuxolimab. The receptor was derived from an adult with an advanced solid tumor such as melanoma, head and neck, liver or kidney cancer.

The CDR3 DNA reads TGCGCCAGCAGCCTCGGACTAGCGGGAGGGAAAGAGACCCAGTACTTC. Its protein is CASSLGLAGGKETQYF. The chain is built from TRBV5-1 and TRBJ2-5; 15 bases map to TRBD2. V gave up 4 bases and J gave up 3 bases; unmatched junction bases: 4. The CDR3 covers 16 residues. The germline V gene has CDR1 SGHRS and CDR2 YFSETQ.